Below are 5 T cell receptor beta chains sequenced from a single sample in a study of early T cells in non-severe SARS-CoV-2 infection. MiXCR was run by TCRdb on the 5' RACE reads, yielding one entry per CDR3 protein. Among tens of thousands of distinct CDR3 sequences listed, 12% were seen once. Material: whole blood. These TCRs come from an adult who was a healthcare worker with PCR-confirmed SARS-CoV-2 infection or an uninfected control (not recorded which).

The sample holds a few counts of this clonotype. The chain uses TRBV19 and TRBJ2-2; 13 bases match TRBD2. Looked up from germline, CDR1 is LNHDA and CDR2 is SQIVND (reference sequence). J was trimmed by 0 bases and V by 4 bases; bases with no gene match: 8. This CDR3 has 19 amino acids. The CDR3: CASSRGLAGDFSNTGELFF. CDR3 DNA: TGTGCCAGTAGTAGAGGACTAGCGGGAGATTTTTCGAACACCGGGGAGCTGTTTTTT.

The V gene is TRBV11-2, the J gene TRBJ2-4; 7 bases line up with TRBD1. V trimming: 3 bases; J trimming: 3 bases; junction bases outside the gene matches: 2. CDR3 length: 14 amino acids. CDR1 and CDR2 from the germline V gene are SGHAT and FQNNGV. The CDR3 reads CASSFRDSKNIQYF. The CDR3 nucleotides are TGTGCCAGCAGCTTTAGGGACAGCAAAAACATTCAGTACTTC.

This clonotype was recorded a few times. The V and J genes are TRBV9 and TRBJ2-7; 10 nucleotides align to TRBD1. The CDR3 is 14 residues long. V trimming: 0 bases; J trimming: 9 bases; junction bases outside the gene matches: 6. Germline CDR1 is SGDLS and CDR2 is YYNGEE. The DNA for the CDR3 is TGTGCCAGCAGCGTAGCGGGACAGGGGAATAGGCAGTACTTC. Translation gives CASSVAGQGNRQYF.

This clonotype has just a few counts. This chain uses TRBV7-6 with TRBJ2-2; D unclear. From germline, CDR1 is SGHVS and CDR2 FNYEAQ. The CDR3 loop spans 15 amino acids. Trimming took off 4 bases at V and 0 bases at J, with 9 bases between the two ends. The CDR3 spells CASSSEPPNTGELFF. CDR3 coding DNA: TGTGCCAGCAGCTCCGAACCCCCGAACACCGGGGAGCTGTTTTTT.

This clonotype was counted once. Being one base from a much bigger clone, this may be a read error. This chain joins TRBV28 and TRBJ2-5; D is possibly TRBD1 (5 bases). Looked up from germline, CDR1 is MDHEN and CDR2 is SYDVKM. Trimming left V 3 bases short and J 1 base short, with 12 bases between. The CDR3 consists of 15 residues. CDR3 sequence reads: CASSLSGARQETQYF. The CDR3 DNA sequence: TGTGCCAGCAGTTTGAGTGGGGCGCGCCAAGAGACCCAGTACTTC.